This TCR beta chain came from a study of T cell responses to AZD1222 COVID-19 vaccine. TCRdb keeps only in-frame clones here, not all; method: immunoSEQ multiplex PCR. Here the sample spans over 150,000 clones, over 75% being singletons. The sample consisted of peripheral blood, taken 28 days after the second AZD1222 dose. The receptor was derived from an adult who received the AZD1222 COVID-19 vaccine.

The CDR3 reads CASSMTGYTGELFF. CDR3 coding DNA: TGTGCCAGCAGTATGACAGGGTACACCGGGGAGCTGTTTTTT. The chain employs TRBV7-3 and TRBJ2-2; the match to TRBD1 covers 7 bases. The V segment lost 6 bases and the J segment 3 bases; nucleotides outside the gene matches: 4. Per germline, CDR1 SGHTA and CDR2 FQGTGA. The CDR3 is 14 residues long.